Shown below are 26 T cell receptor beta chains from a single sample sequenced in a study of cytomegalovirus exposure and HLA in healthy donors. The protocol was immunoSEQ multiplex PCR, while the TCRdb copy is restricted to in-frame clones and leaves out a portion. The table has 70,000 to 90,000 clones, just under 85% seen once. Input material: PBMCs. The receptors come from a man in his thirties or forties in good health and CMV-seronegative.

The chain carries TRBV6-5 and TRBJ2-5; possible D gene TRBD1, 5 bases. The germline V gene has CDR1 MNHEY and CDR2 SVGAGI. The CDR3 spans 14 residues. The germline V and J ends were trimmed by 8 bases and 5 bases, with 18 bases remaining between them. The CDR3 DNA reads TGTGCCAGCGGTAGAGCCCAGGGTCGGGAGACCCAGTACTTC. It yields the protein CASGRAQGRETQYF.

The genes are TRBV4-2 and TRBJ1-6; possibly TRBD1 for D (6 bases). Germline CDR1 reads LGHNA; CDR2 reads YNFKEQ. This CDR3 is 16 amino acids long. Trimming took 0 bases from V and 9 from J, leaving 15 bases between them. The CDR3 sequence is CASSQEDRGARSPLHF. The DNA of the CDR3 is TGTGCCAGCAGCCAAGAAGATCGGGGGGCGCGTTCACCCCTCCACTTT.

This clone was seen once. This rearrangement joins TRBV4-1 to TRBJ2-4; weak D call: TRBD2 (6 bases). Germline CDR1 and CDR2: MGHRA and YSYEKL. The CDR3 extends over 17 amino acids. V was cut by 2 bases and J by 1 base, with 15 bases left in between. Here the CDR3 DNA reads TGCGCCAGCAGCCAACGAGACGGGAGTACGGCCAAAAACATTCAGTACTTC. Its protein is CASSQRDGSTAKNIQYF.

The V and J genes are TRBV20-1 and TRBJ2-1; TRBD1 might be the D (5 bases). The CDR3 runs 11 residues. Germline V lookup: CDR1 DFQATT, CDR2 SNEGSKA (reference sequence). Trimming took 6 bases from V and 7 from J, leaving 10 bases between them. This CDR3 is CSARGGNEQFF. Here the CDR3 DNA reads TGCAGTGCAAGGGGCGGTAATGAGCAGTTCTTC.

The chain carries TRBV5-1 and TRBJ2-7; 7 bases are a match to TRBD1. With V trimmed by 0 bases and J by 1 base, 4 bases remained unmatched. The CDR3 has 15 residues. Germline V gives CDR1 SGHRS, CDR2 YFSETQ. The DNA for the CDR3 is TGCGCCAGCAGCTTGGTCTCAGGGGGATCCTACGAGCAGTACGTC. Amino acids: CASSLVSGGSYEQYV.

V is TRBV19 and J is TRBJ1-1; 8 nucleotides match TRBD1. CDR1 LNHDA and CDR2 SQIVND come from the germline V gene (reference sequence). The CDR3 runs to 14 residues. J was trimmed by 5 bases and V by 6 bases; bases with no gene match: 8. This CDR3 reads CASRSRTGLTEAFF. CDR3 DNA sequence: TGTGCCAGTAGGAGCAGGACAGGGTTAACTGAAGCTTTCTTT. Together with reference TRBV19 and TRBJ1-1, the CDR3 gives the full variable domain: DGGITQSPKYLFRKEGQNVTLSCEQNLNHDAMYWYRQDPGQGLRLIYYSQIVNDFQKGDIAEGYSVSREKKESFPLTVTSAQKNPTAFYLCASRSRTGLTEAFFGQGTRLTVV.

The sample holds one count of this clone. V usage is TRBV15 and J usage is TRBJ2-5; no clear D. The CDR3 length is 13 residues. From germline, CDR1 is LNHNV and CDR2 YYDKDF (reference sequence). V was cut by 4 bases and J by 2 bases, with 8 bases left in between. This chain's CDR3 is CATSTRLQETQYF. For the CDR3, the DNA is TGTGCCACCAGCACGCGTTTACAAGAGACCCAGTACTTC.

The chain recombines TRBV7-8 with TRBJ2-1; 7 nucleotides align to TRBD2. The V gene end was trimmed by 3 bases and the J gene end by 1 base; junction bases not matched to a gene: 6. This CDR3 is built from 16 residues. Per the germline V gene, CDR1 is SGHVS and CDR2 is FQNEAQ. In nucleotides, the CDR3 is TGTGCCAGCAGCTTTACCGGACTAGTGTCCTACAATGAGCAGTTCTTC. This translates into CASSFTGLVSYNEQFF.

CDR3 nucleotide sequence: TGCGCCAGCAGGGAAGCGGACGCAGACAACACCGGGGAGCTGTTTTTT. Residues: CASREADADNTGELFF. V is TRBV4-1 and J is TRBJ2-2; TRBD2 might be the D (5 bases). The CDR3 covers 16 residues. With 6 bases removed from V and 2 bases from J, the gap between germline ends came to 16 bases. Germline V lookup: CDR1 MGHRA, CDR2 YSYEKL.

The V call is TRBV5-1, the J call TRBJ2-1, with D uncertain. Trimming took off 2 bases at V and 6 bases at J, with 6 bases between the two ends. This CDR3 has 12 residues. Germline values: CDR1 SGHRS, CDR2 YFSETQ. This chain's CDR3 is CASSFYGNEQFF. DNA of the CDR3: TGCGCCAGCAGCTTCTATGGCAATGAGCAGTTCTTC.

This chain connects TRBV5-6 to TRBJ1-1; 12 nucleotides match TRBD1. Germline V CDR1 and CDR2: SGHDT, YYEEEE. Trimming removed 5 bases from V and 6 bases from J; junction bases left unmatched: 8. The CDR3 totals 15 residues. CDR3 sequence (DNA): TGTGCCAGCAGTATCCGGGACAGGGGGCATCCTGAAGCTTTCTTT. Its protein is CASSIRDRGHPEAFF.

The chain links TRBV4-1 to TRBJ1-1; 9 bases are shared with TRBD1. V gave up 2 bases and J gave up 3 bases; unmatched junction bases: 13. Germline CDR1 is MGHRA and CDR2 is YSYEKL. CDR3 length: 18 residues. CDR3 DNA sequence: TGCGCCAGCAGCCAAAGGACCCGGACAGGGGCGAGGGACACTGAAGCTTTCTTT. Translation: CASSQRTRTGARDTEAFF.

The chain combines TRBV6-6 with TRBJ2-5, with 11 bases aligning to TRBD2. The CDR3 runs to 16 residues. Germline V gene data show CDR1 as MNHNY and CDR2 as SVGAGI (reference sequence). With 2 bases clipped from V and 5 bases from J, the junction kept 7 bases outside the gene matches. In DNA, the CDR3 is TGTGCCAGCAGTTACCCTATAGCGGGAGGGCCGGAGACCCAGTACTTC. It yields the protein CASSYPIAGGPETQYF.

The rearrangement links TRBV9 to TRBJ2-5, with 8 bases matching TRBD2. There are 16 residues in the CDR3. The trim removed 0 bases at V and 2 bases at J, leaving 6 bases unmatched. Germline CDR1 and CDR2: SGDLS and YYNGEE. Here the CDR3 DNA reads TGTGCCAGCAGCGTAGGGGGTAGCGGGGTACAAGAGACCCAGTACTTC. Translation gives CASSVGGSGVQETQYF. The variable domain in full, completed from reference TRBV9 and TRBJ2-5, reads DSGVTQTPKHLITATGQRVTLRCSPRSGDLSVYWYQQSLDQGLQFLIQYYNGEERAKGNILERFSAQQFPDLHSELNLSSLELGDSALYFCASSVGGSGVQETQYFGPGTRLLVL.

V usage is TRBV18 and J usage is TRBJ1-6; the D is unclear. The V gene's germline CDR1 is KGHSH and CDR2 LQKENI. This CDR3 spans 13 amino acids. With 3 bases removed from V and 9 bases from J, the gap between germline ends came to 9 bases. The CDR3 bases are TGTGCCAGCTCACCGGCGGGGAGTTCACCCCTCCACTTT. It is translated as CASSPAGSSPLHF. Full variable domain (remainder filled in from reference TRBV18 and TRBJ1-6): NAGVMQNPRHLVRRRGQEARLRCSPMKGHSHVYWYRQLPEEGLKFMVYLQKENIIDESGMPKERFSAEFPKEGPSILRIQQVVRGDSAAYFCASSPAGSSPLHFGNGTRLTVT.

The chain combines TRBV4-2 with TRBJ2-1; 7 bases line up with TRBD2. After removal of 0 bases from V and 5 bases from J, the junction contained 7 bases not matched to a gene. Germline CDR1 is LGHNA and CDR2 is YNFKEQ. The CDR3 loop spans 16 amino acids. The CDR3 region has the DNA TGTGCCAGCAGCCAAGATTACCAGCGGGGTGACAATGAGCAGTTCTTC. It translates to CASSQDYQRGDNEQFF.

The chain links TRBV30 to TRBJ2-5, with a weak D call TRBD2 (7 bases). Germline lookup yields CDR1 GTSNPN and CDR2 SVGIG (reference sequence). This CDR3 comprises 15 residues. Trimming removed 4 bases from V and 5 bases from J, with 20 bases in between. The CDR3 DNA follows: TGTGCCTGGAAATGGGGGGGCGGCAGGCGTGAGACCCAGTACTTC. It specifies CAWKWGGGRRETQYF.

The V call is TRBV18, the J call TRBJ1-3, with D perhaps TRBD1 (6 bases). V lost 3 bases and J 4 bases, leaving 13 bases between the germline ends. The germline gives CDR1 KGHSH, CDR2 LQKENI. This CDR3 comprises 15 residues. CDR3 in DNA: TGTGCCAGCTCACCGGAGCGAGGGGGAGGAAACACCATATATTTT. As protein: CASSPERGGGNTIYF.

The chain joins TRBV7-2 to TRBJ2-5; tentatively, D is TRBD1 (5 bases). Looked up from germline, CDR1 is SGHTA and CDR2 is FQGNSA. CDR3 length equals 15 residues. V dropped 2 bases and J dropped 2 bases, with 12 bases sitting between them. CDR3 in DNA: TGTGCCAGCAGCTTATGGGCAGGGCAACAAGAGACCCAGTACTTC. Protein product: CASSLWAGQQETQYF.

In this sample, this clone turned up once. The chain joins TRBV5-1 to TRBJ1-2; 11 nucleotides match TRBD1. The germline gives CDR1 SGHRS, CDR2 YFSETQ. This CDR3 is built from 18 residues. The junction had 14 bases not matched to a gene; V was cut back by 2 bases and J by 5 bases. The DNA for the CDR3 is TGCGCCAGCAGCTTCGCGGCGAGAAGGACAGGGGGCTCGTATGGCTACACCTTC. It encodes CASSFAARRTGGSYGYTF.

This rearrangement joins TRBV2 to TRBJ2-7; no clear D. V was trimmed by 6 bases and J by 6 bases, leaving 9 bases between them. This CDR3 comprises 11 residues. CDR1 and CDR2 (germline): SNHLY, FYNNEI. DNA of the CDR3: TGTGCCAGCAGACTTAGCTTCGAGCAGTACGTC. As protein: CASRLSFEQYV.

The V call is TRBV11-3, the J call TRBJ1-2; 10 nucleotides align to TRBD1. With 5 bases clipped from V and 6 bases from J, the junction kept 9 bases outside the gene matches. The germline V gene has CDR1 SGHNT and CDR2 YENEEA. The CDR3 consists of 15 residues. CDR3 sequence reads: CASSLGQGGLDGYTF. As DNA, the CDR3 is TGTGCCAGCAGCCTAGGACAGGGGGGCTTAGATGGCTACACCTTC.

The rearrangement joins TRBV6-5 to TRBJ2-7; 7 bases line up with TRBD1. This CDR3 has 15 residues. Germline V gene sequence: CDR1 MNHEY, CDR2 SVGAGI. V trimming: 2 bases; J trimming: 0 bases; junction bases outside the gene matches: 4. The chain's CDR3 is CASSYGAGGSYEQYF. CDR3 in DNA: TGTGCCAGCAGTTACGGGGCAGGGGGCTCCTACGAGCAGTACTTC.

J is TRBJ2-2 and V is TRBV6-5; D is perhaps TRBD1 (5 bases). This CDR3 contains 14 residues. Germline assignment: CDR1 MNHEY and CDR2 SVGAGI. The V end was cut by 4 bases, the J end by 4 bases, with 10 bases between. Written as DNA, the CDR3 is TGTGCCAGCAGTTTCGACAGACCCACCGGGGAGCTGTTTTTT. This translates into CASSFDRPTGELFF.

This chain connects TRBV5-1 to TRBJ1-1; 11 bases map to TRBD1. From germline, CDR1 is SGHRS and CDR2 YFSETQ. The trim removed 6 bases at V and 5 bases at J, leaving 6 bases unmatched. The CDR3 runs to 14 residues. CDR3 region: CASTRGTGGTEAFF. The CDR3 region has the DNA TGCGCCAGCACTCGGGGGACAGGGGGGACTGAAGCTTTCTTT.

The chain uses TRBV10-3 and TRBJ2-3, with D maybe TRBD1 (6 bases). Looked up from germline, CDR1 is ENHRY and CDR2 is SYGVKD. V gave up 2 bases and J gave up 6 bases, with 9 bases separating them. This CDR3 contains 13 residues. Written as DNA, the CDR3 is TGTGCCATCAGTGAGAACAGGGACGATACGCAGTATTTT. The encoded protein is CAISENRDDTQYF.